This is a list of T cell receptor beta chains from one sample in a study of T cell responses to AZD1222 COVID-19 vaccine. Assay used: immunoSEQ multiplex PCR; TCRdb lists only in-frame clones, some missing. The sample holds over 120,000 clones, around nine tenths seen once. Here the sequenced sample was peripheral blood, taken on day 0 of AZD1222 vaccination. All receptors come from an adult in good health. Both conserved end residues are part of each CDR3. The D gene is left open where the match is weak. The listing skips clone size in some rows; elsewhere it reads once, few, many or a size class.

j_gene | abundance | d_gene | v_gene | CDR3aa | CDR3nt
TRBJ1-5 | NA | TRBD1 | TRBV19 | CASSSKPYRGLNQPQHF | TGTGCCAGTAGTTCAAAGCCATACAGGGGACTCAATCAGCCCCAGCATTTT
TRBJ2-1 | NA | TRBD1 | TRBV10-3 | CAISESGQGNEQFF | TGTGCCATCAGTGAGTCCGGACAGGGCAATGAGCAGTTCTTC
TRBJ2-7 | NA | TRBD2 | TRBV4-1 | CASSHPGASGSYEQYF | TGCGCCAGCAGCCACCCCGGGGCTAGCGGATCCTACGAGCAGTACTTC
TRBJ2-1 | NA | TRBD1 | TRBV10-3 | CAISDRGNEQFF | TGTGCCATCAGTGACAGGGGGAATGAGCAGTTCTTC
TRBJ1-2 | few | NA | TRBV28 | CASRKQGPYGYTF | TGTGCCAGCCGAAAACAGGGTCCCTATGGCTACACCTTC
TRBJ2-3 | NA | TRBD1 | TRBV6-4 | CASSDSTGADTQYF | TGTGCCAGCAGTGACTCGACAGGGGCAGATACGCAGTATTTT
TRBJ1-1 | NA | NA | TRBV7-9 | CASSLVNTEAFF | TGTGCCAGCAGCTTAGTGAACACTGAAGCTTTCTTT
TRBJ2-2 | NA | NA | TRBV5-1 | CASSLGAGNTGELFF | TGCGCCAGCAGCTTAGGGGCAGGGAACACCGGGGAGCTGTTTTTT
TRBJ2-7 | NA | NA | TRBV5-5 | CASSLSGHIYEQYF | TGTGCCAGCAGCTTGTCTGGACATATCTACGAGCAGTACTTC
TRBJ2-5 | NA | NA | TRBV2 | CASRAALYQETQYF | TGTGCCAGCAGGGCAGCGCTGTACCAAGAGACCCAGTACTTC
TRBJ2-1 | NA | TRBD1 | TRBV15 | CATSRDRIGGDYNEQFF | TGTGCCACCAGCAGAGATCGGATAGGGGGCGACTACAATGAGCAGTTCTTC
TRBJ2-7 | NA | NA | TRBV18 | CTSTHKMEDSILGGYEQYF | TGTACCAGCACACACAAGATGGAGGATTCAATTCTAGGTGGGTACGAGCAGTACTTC
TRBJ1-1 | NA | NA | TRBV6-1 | CASSEGIGAEAFF | TGTGCCAGCAGTGAGGGTATCGGGGCTGAAGCTTTCTTT
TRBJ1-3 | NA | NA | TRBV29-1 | CSVTTGTSGNTIYF | TGCAGCGTTACTACAGGGACCTCTGGAAACACCATATATTTT
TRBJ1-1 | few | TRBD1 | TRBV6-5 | CASSWTGDREAFF | TGTGCCAGCAGTTGGACAGGGGACCGTGAAGCTTTCTTT
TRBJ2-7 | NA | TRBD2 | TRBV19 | CASSTPPERDKDEQYF | TGTGCCAGTAGCACCCCCCCCGAGCGGGATAAAGACGAGCAGTACTTC